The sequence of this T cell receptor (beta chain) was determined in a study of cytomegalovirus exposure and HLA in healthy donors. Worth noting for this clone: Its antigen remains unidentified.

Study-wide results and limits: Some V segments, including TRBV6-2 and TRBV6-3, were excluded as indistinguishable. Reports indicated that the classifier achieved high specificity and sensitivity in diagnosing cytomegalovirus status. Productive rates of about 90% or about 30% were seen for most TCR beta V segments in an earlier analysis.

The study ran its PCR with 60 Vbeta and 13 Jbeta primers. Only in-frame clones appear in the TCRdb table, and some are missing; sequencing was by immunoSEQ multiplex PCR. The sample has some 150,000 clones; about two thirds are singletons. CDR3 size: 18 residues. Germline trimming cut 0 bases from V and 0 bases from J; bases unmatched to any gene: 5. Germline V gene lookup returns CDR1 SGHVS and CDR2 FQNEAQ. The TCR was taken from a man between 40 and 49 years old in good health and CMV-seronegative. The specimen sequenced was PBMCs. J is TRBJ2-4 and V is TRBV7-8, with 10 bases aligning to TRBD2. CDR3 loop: CASSLAASGGVAKNIQYF. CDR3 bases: TGTGCCAGCAGCTTAGCGGCTAGCGGGGGAGTAGCCAAAAACATTCAGTACTTC.